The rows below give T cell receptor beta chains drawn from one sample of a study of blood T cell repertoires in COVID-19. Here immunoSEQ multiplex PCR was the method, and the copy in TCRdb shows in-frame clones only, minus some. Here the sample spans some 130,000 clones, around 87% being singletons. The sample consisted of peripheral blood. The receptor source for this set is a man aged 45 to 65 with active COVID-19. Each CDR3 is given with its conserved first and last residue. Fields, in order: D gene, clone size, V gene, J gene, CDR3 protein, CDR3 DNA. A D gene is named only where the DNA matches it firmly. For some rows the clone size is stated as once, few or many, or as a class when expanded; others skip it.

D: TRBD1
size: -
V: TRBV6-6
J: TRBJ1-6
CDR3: CASSPQGGNSPLHF
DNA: TGTGCCAGCAGTCCACAGGGGGGGAATTCACCCCTCCACTTT

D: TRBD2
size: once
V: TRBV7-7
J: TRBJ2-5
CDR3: CASSLARLADQETQYF
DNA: TGTGCTAGCAGCTTAGCTCGACTAGCGGATCAAGAGACCCAGTACTTC

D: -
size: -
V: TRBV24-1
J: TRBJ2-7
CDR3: CATGRHRAYEQYF
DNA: TGTGCCACCGGGAGGCACCGGGCCTACGAGCAGTACTTC

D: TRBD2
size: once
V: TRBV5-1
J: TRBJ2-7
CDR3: CASSPLAGSPYEQYF
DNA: TGCGCCAGCAGCCCGCTAGCGGGATCTCCCTACGAGCAGTACTTC

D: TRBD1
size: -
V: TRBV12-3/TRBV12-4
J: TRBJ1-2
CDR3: CASNGQGEGYTF
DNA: TGTGCCAGCAATGGGCAGGGGGAAGGCTACACCTTC

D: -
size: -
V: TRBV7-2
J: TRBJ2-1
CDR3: CASSVGGRDRRFF
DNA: TGTGCCAGCAGCGTAGGAGGCAGGGATAGGCGGTTCTTC

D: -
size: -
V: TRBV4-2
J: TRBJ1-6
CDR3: CASSQSNRDNSPLHF
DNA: TGTGCCAGCAGCCAATCCAACAGGGATAATTCACCCCTCCACTTT

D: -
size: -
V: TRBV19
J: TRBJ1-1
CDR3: CASSIRGFTEAFF
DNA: TGTGCCAGTAGTATACGGGGGTTCACTGAAGCTTTCTTT

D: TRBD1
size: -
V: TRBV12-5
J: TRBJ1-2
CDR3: CASGFPDRAARGYTF
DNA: TGTGCTAGTGGTTTCCCCGACAGGGCCGCTCGTGGCTACACCTTC

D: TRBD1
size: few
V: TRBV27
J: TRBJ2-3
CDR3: CASSLGQRGDTQYF
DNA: TGTGCCAGCAGTTTGGGACAGAGAGGAGATACGCAGTATTTT

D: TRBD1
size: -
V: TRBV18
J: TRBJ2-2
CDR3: CASSNAPGQGRTGELFF
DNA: TGTGCCAGCTCAAATGCTCCGGGACAGGGTCGCACCGGGGAGCTGTTTTTT

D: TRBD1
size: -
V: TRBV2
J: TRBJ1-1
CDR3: CASSERQGARAFF
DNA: TGTGCCAGCAGTGAGAGACAGGGGGCGCGAGCTTTCTTT

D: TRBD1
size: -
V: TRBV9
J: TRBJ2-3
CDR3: CASSVVGTGDTQYF
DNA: TGTGCCAGCAGCGTAGTGGGGACAGGGGATACGCAGTATTTT

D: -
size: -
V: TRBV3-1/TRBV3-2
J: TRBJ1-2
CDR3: CASTIRGGDYGYTF
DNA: TGTGCCAGCACCATCCGGGGGGGAGACTATGGCTACACCTTC

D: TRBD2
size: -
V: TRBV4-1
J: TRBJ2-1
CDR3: CASSQPQRGRYNEQFF
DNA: TGCGCCAGCAGCCAGCCACAGCGGGGACGCTACAATGAGCAGTTCTTC

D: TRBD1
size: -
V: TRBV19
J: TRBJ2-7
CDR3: CASSPTGVGYEQYF
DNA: TGTGCCAGTAGTCCAACAGGGGTTGGCTACGAGCAGTACTTC

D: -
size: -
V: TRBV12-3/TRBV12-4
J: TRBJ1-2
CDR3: CASSQQSSYGYTF
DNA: TGTGCCAGCAGTCAACAGAGCTCCTATGGCTACACCTTC

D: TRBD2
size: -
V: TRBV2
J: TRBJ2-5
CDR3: CASSEDVGLAGQETQYF
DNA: TGTGCCAGCAGTGAAGATGTGGGACTAGCGGGGCAAGAGACCCAGTACTTC

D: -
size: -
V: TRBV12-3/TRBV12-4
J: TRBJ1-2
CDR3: CASSLRGNYGYTF
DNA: TGTGCCAGCAGTTTAAGGGGGAACTATGGCTACACCTTC

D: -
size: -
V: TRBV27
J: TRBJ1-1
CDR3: CASSLGENTEAFF
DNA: TGTGCCAGCAGTTTGGGAGAGAACACTGAAGCTTTCTTT

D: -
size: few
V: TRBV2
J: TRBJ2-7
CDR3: CASSDVEEGQYF
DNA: TGTGCCAGCAGTGATGTAGAGGAGGGTCAGTACTTC

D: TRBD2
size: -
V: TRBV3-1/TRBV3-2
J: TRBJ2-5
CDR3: CASSQVSLGGADQETQYF
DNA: TGTGCCAGCAGCCAAGTCTCTCTCGGGGGGGCGGATCAAGAGACCCAGTACTTC

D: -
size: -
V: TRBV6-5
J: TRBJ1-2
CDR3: CASSAGGGYTF
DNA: TGTGCCAGCTCCGCGGGAGGAGGCTACACCTTC

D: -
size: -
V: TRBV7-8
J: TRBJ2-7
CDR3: CASSSGTLYEQYF
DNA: TGTGCCAGCAGTTCCGGGACACTCTACGAGCAGTACTTC

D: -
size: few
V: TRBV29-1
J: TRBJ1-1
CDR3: CSVRNRTGRAFF
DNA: TGCAGCGTTAGGAACAGGACGGGTCGAGCTTTCTTT

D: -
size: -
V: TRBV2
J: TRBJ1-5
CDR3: CASSGTTGRGQPQHF
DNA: TGTGCCAGCAGTGGTACGACGGGTCGGGGTCAGCCCCAGCATTTT

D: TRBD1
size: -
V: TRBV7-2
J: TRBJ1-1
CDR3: CASSLRQGGTEAFF
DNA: TGTGCCAGCAGCTTAAGACAGGGAGGCACTGAAGCTTTCTTT